This T cell receptor beta chain was recovered during a study of cytomegalovirus exposure and HLA in healthy donors. Study-level information: The same platform used for the approximately 700 first-cohort repertoires was also used for the 90 to 150 validation repertoires, as a later analysis reported.

Overall study results and limits: Most sequenced TCRs were rare (though some public TCRs occurred in many donors).

This clone showed up just once. Its target is unknown. The data were produced by immunoSEQ multiplex PCR, yet TCRdb's version contains in-frame clones alone and is incomplete. The sample lists some 54,000 clones, approximately 90% occurring once. The length of the CDR3 is 16 residues. Unmatched junction bases numbered 7, after V lost 3 bases and J lost 1 base. In germline, CDR1 is GTSNPN, CDR2 SVGIG (reference sequence). The chain recombines TRBV30 with TRBJ2-1; 9 nucleotides line up with TRBD2. Sequenced sample: PBMCs. This TCR was recovered from a man younger than 35 in good health and CMV-seronegative. The CDR3 nucleotides read TGTGCCTGGAGCCTCAGAACTAGCGGGTCCTACAATGAGCAGTTCTTC. Its protein product is CAWSLRTSGSYNEQFF.